One sample yielded the 11 T cell receptor beta chains listed below, sequenced in a study of blood T cell repertoires in COVID-19. Some clones are missing from TCRdb's copy, which holds only in-frame ones; the method was immunoSEQ multiplex PCR. The sample yields 30,000 to 40,000 clones, around 84% seen once. Sequenced: peripheral blood. Source of these receptors: a man aged 60 to 69 with COVID-19, enrolled during active disease.

This sequence joins TRBV5-1 and TRBJ2-7; 9 bases are shared with TRBD1. Germline lookup yields CDR1 SGHRS and CDR2 YFSETQ. The J segment lost 5 bases and the V segment lost 4 bases, leaving 7 bases of the junction unmatched. This CDR3 comprises 14 residues. The CDR3 DNA is TGCGCCAGCAGCCAGGGGACAGGGAGGCACGAGCAGTACTTC. It is translated as CASSQGTGRHEQYF.

This clone was seen once. The V and J genes are TRBV5-1 and TRBJ2-2; D gene ambiguous. The CDR3 runs 14 residues. The germline gives CDR1 SGHRS, CDR2 YFSETQ. Trimming cost V 0 bases and J 1 base, with 4 bases left between them. Here the CDR3 DNA reads TGCGCCAGCAGCTTGGACAGGAACACCGGGGAGCTGTTTTTT. It yields the protein CASSLDRNTGELFF.

CDR3 in amino acids: CASSQGTSGYTF. Written as DNA, the CDR3 is TGTGCCAGCAGCCAGGGCACCTCTGGCTACACCTTC. This chain connects TRBV5-6 to TRBJ1-2; possible D gene TRBD1, 5 bases. This CDR3 is 12 amino acids long. Germline V gene lookup returns CDR1 SGHDT and CDR2 YYEEEE. Deletions cut 4 bases from V and 7 bases from J, with 11 bases between.

CDR3 sequence (DNA): TGTGCCAGCAGAGAGGACAGTTTCAATCAGCCCCAGCATTTT. Its protein is CASREDSFNQPQHF. The chain couples TRBV6-5 to TRBJ1-5, with TRBD1 as a possible D gene (6 bases). CDR3 length equals 14 residues. Trimming cost V 6 bases and J 3 bases, with 12 bases left between them. Germline CDR1 is MNHEY and CDR2 is SVGAGI.

This clone came up once. The genes are TRBV5-5 and TRBJ2-1, with D possibly being TRBD1 (6 bases). The length of the CDR3 is 15 residues. Germline CDR1 SGHKS, CDR2 YYEKEE (reference sequence). Trimming pared 4 bases from V and 5 bases from J, leaving 16 bases between. The CDR3 DNA reads TGTGCCAGCAGCGTGGGCCGACAGGTTCACAATGAGCAGTTCTTC. As protein: CASSVGRQVHNEQFF.

This rearrangement joins TRBV15 to TRBJ2-5; 9 bases are a match to TRBD2. Germline values: CDR1 LNHNV, CDR2 YYDKDF (reference sequence). The length of the CDR3 is 15 residues. Germline trimming cut 1 base from V and 5 bases from J; bases unmatched to any gene: 5. The CDR3 DNA reads as TGTGCCACCAGCAGAGGTGGGACTAGCATGGAGACCCAGTACTTC. Its translation: CATSRGGTSMETQYF. Full variable domain (remainder filled in from reference TRBV15 and TRBJ2-5): DAMVIQNPRYQVTQFGKPVTLSCSQTLNHNVMYWYQQKSSQAPKLLFHYYDKDFNNEADTPDNFQSRRPNTSFCFLDIRSPGLGDTAMYLCATSRGGTSMETQYFGPGTRLLVL.

This chain uses TRBV6-1 with TRBJ2-1; D uncertain. From germline, CDR1 is MNHNS and CDR2 SASEGT. CDR3 length: 17 residues. V dropped 1 base and J dropped 4 bases, with 17 bases sitting between them. CDR3 bases: TGTGCCAGCAGTGAAGATTGGTCTAGGAAAAGTTACAATGAGCAGTTCTTC. This codes for CASSEDWSRKSYNEQFF.

The V gene is TRBV9, the J gene TRBJ2-2; 7 positions match TRBD2. Germline V CDR1 and CDR2: SGDLS, YYNGEE. The CDR3 runs 17 residues. J was trimmed by 4 bases and V by 0 bases; bases with no gene match: 9. The CDR3 coding sequence is TGTGCCAGCAGCGTAGCCCCGGCGGGAGCGGGCACCGGGGAGCTGTTTTTT. Its translation: CASSVAPAGAGTGELFF. The whole variable domain, filled in from reference TRBV9 and TRBJ2-2, reads DSGVTQTPKHLITATGQRVTLRCSPRSGDLSVYWYQQSLDQGLQFLIQYYNGEERAKGNILERFSAQQFPDLHSELNLSSLELGDSALYFCASSVAPAGAGTGELFFGEGSRLTVL.

The J gene is TRBJ1-6, the V gene TRBV28; 7 nucleotides agree with TRBD1. The CDR3 has 15 amino acids. The germline gives CDR1 MDHEN, CDR2 SYDVKM. J was trimmed by 7 bases and V by 2 bases; bases with no gene match: 5. The CDR3 DNA follows: TGTGCCAGCAGTTTACCCGGGACAGTAAATTCACCCCTCCACTTT. It yields the protein CASSLPGTVNSPLHF.

This chain connects TRBV2 to TRBJ2-2; the match to TRBD2 covers 13 bases. V shed 5 bases and J 6 bases; nucleotides not matched to a gene: 3. Germline CDR1 reads SNHLY; CDR2 reads FYNNEI. This CDR3 has 15 residues. The DNA for the CDR3 is TGTGCCAGCAGTCCCACTAGCGGGAGGGCCGGGGAGCTGTTTTTT. Protein sequence: CASSPTSGRAGELFF.

The rearrangement links TRBV10-1 to TRBJ1-1; 8 nucleotides line up with TRBD1. The junction had 5 bases not matched to a gene; V was cut back by 3 bases and J by 5 bases. This CDR3 is built from 14 residues. CDR1 is WNHNN, CDR2 SYGVQD, per germline (reference sequence). CDR3 sequence: CASSDGQGITEAFF. In DNA, the CDR3 is TGCGCCAGCAGTGATGGACAGGGTATTACTGAAGCTTTCTTT.